These 31 T cell receptor beta chains were sequenced from one sample in a study of OX40 agonist ivuxolimab in advanced cancers. TCRdb's copy holds only in-frame clones and misses some; the assay was immunoSEQ multiplex PCR. Of approximately 74,000 clones listed, over 75% are singletons. This specimen was CD4+ or CD8+ T cells sorted from blood, taken in a trial of the OX40 agonist ivuxolimab. The receptors shown here come from an adult with an advanced solid tumor such as melanoma, head and neck, liver or kidney cancer.

The chain links TRBV15 to TRBJ2-3; D is unclear. This CDR3 region has 13 residues. The V end was cut by 3 bases, the J end by 5 bases, with 9 bases between. Looked up from germline, CDR1 is LNHNV and CDR2 is YYDKDF (reference sequence). CDR3 DNA sequence: TGTGCCACCAGCAGTGCCGTTCGAGATACGCAGTATTTT. Amino acids: CATSSAVRDTQYF. The variable domain in full, completed from reference TRBV15 and TRBJ2-3, reads DAMVIQNPRYQVTQFGKPVTLSCSQTLNHNVMYWYQQKSSQAPKLLFHYYDKDFNNEADTPDNFQSRRPNTSFCFLDIRSPGLGDTAMYLCATSSAVRDTQYFGPGTRLTVL.

CDR3 region: CASSPIPGPLYEQYF. The DNA for the CDR3 is TGTGCCAGCAGCCCAATTCCGGGACCCCTCTACGAGCAGTACTTC. The V call is TRBV7-2, the J call TRBJ2-7; D is perhaps TRBD1 or TRBD2 (5 bases each). V was pared by 5 bases and J by 3 bases, with 17 bases between. The germline CDR1 and CDR2 sequences are SGHTA and FQGNSA. The CDR3 consists of 15 residues.

The V and J genes are TRBV7-9 and TRBJ1-4; D perhaps matches TRBD1 (5 bases). V lost 7 bases, J lost 12 bases, and 18 bases lay in between. This CDR3 contains 13 residues. Looked up from germline, CDR1 is SEHNR and CDR2 is FQNEAQ (reference sequence). The CDR3 nucleotides read TGTGCCAGCATCCTAGCCCAGGGAAGCGAACTGTTTTTT. As protein: CASILAQGSELFF.

This clone was picked up one time. V and J are TRBV28 and TRBJ1-1; the match to TRBD1 covers 8 bases. The V gene's germline CDR1 is MDHEN and CDR2 SYDVKM. The length of the CDR3 is 12 residues. The V and J ends lost 1 base and 11 bases, in that order; junction bases with no gene match: 3. This chain's CDR3 is CASSLLRQGAFF. Written as DNA, the CDR3 is TGTGCCAGCAGTTTATTACGACAGGGGGCTTTCTTT.

This clone was recorded once. The chain combines TRBV30 with TRBJ1-5; maybe TRBD1 (6 bases). V was cut by 0 bases and J by 7 bases, with 10 bases left in between. CDR1 is GTSNPN and CDR2 is SVGIG in the germline V gene (reference sequence). The CDR3 is 13 amino acids. The CDR3 sequence: CAWSVQGGQPQHF. The CDR3 DNA is TGTGCCTGGAGTGTACAGGGAGGACAGCCCCAGCATTTT.

The rearrangement joins TRBV28 to TRBJ2-5; 7 bases are shared with TRBD1. V was pared by 7 bases and J by 4 bases, with 6 bases of the junction left unmatched. CDR1 is MDHEN and CDR2 is SYDVKM in the germline V gene. The CDR3 contains 13 residues. The CDR3 DNA is TGTGCCAGCACCACGGGACAGAGAGAGACCCAGTACTTC. It codes for CASTTGQRETQYF.

This chain links TRBV4-2 with TRBJ1-2; possible D gene TRBD1, 6 bases. CDR3 length: 18 amino acids. Trimming removed 4 bases from V and 0 bases from J, with 21 bases in between. Germline-derived CDR1 and CDR2 are LGHNA and YNFKEQ. The CDR3 is CASSPMVGGQSANYGYTF. Written as DNA, the CDR3 is TGTGCCAGCAGCCCCATGGTGGGGGGCCAATCAGCTAACTATGGCTACACCTTC.

This chain joins TRBV4-1 and TRBJ2-1; D is unclear. V was trimmed by 2 bases and J by 4 bases, leaving 15 bases between them. CDR1 is MGHRA and CDR2 is YSYEKL in the germline V gene. The CDR3 has 16 residues. Here the CDR3 DNA reads TGCGCCAGCAGCCAACAGTTTACTGGCTCGTACAATGAGCAGTTCTTC. Translating it yields CASSQQFTGSYNEQFF.

This clone was counted a few times. The J gene is TRBJ2-4, the V gene TRBV27, with TRBD2 as a possible D gene (6 bases). The germline V gene encodes CDR1 MNHEY and CDR2 SMNVEV (reference sequence). The CDR3 extends over 15 amino acids. Trimming pared 6 bases from V and 2 bases from J, leaving 14 bases between. CDR3 region: CASRSQGRTKNIQYF. In DNA, the CDR3 is TGTGCCAGCAGAAGTCAAGGGAGGACCAAAAACATTCAGTACTTC.

Comments on this clone: One end of the junction does not line up with germline, which may come from a read error. The chain uses TRBV4-1 and TRBJ1-4; no reliable D call. The CDR3 totals 15 residues. The V gene's germline CDR1 is MGHRA and CDR2 YSYEKL. Here the CDR3 reads CASSEEEPLSEKLFF. CDR3 DNA sequence: TGCGCCAGCAGCGAAGAAGAACCCCTCAGTGAAAAACTGTTTTTT.

The chain has TRBV4-2 and TRBJ1-2, with 7 positions matching TRBD1. Germline values: CDR1 LGHNA, CDR2 YNFKEQ. The ends lost 5 bases at V and 0 bases at J; junction bases unmatched: 9. The CDR3 extends over 16 amino acids. CDR3: CASSLAGTATNYGYTF. The DNA of the CDR3 is TGTGCCAGCAGCTTAGCGGGGACAGCGACTAACTATGGCTACACCTTC.

The chain couples TRBV7-8 to TRBJ2-3; D remains ambiguous. The CDR3 spans 14 residues. Germline V lookup: CDR1 SGHVS, CDR2 FQNEAQ. With 5 bases removed from V and 4 bases from J, the gap between germline ends came to 13 bases. The CDR3 here is CASSINRPPDTQYF. In DNA, the CDR3 is TGTGCCAGCAGCATAAATAGGCCCCCAGATACGCAGTATTTT.

J is TRBJ1-2 and V is TRBV10-3; TRBD1 matches at 9 bases. The trim removed 7 bases at V and 8 bases at J, leaving 11 bases unmatched. The CDR3 runs to 14 residues. The germline V gene encodes CDR1 ENHRY and CDR2 SYGVKD. The CDR3 here is CAINIQQGAGGYTF. CDR3 nucleotides: TGTGCCATCAACATTCAACAGGGGGCGGGAGGCTACACCTTC.

The chain couples TRBV4-2 to TRBJ2-5; perhaps TRBD1 as D (5 bases). The CDR3 length is 14 residues. Germline V gene data show CDR1 as LGHNA and CDR2 as YNFKEQ. Trimming removed 0 bases at V and 3 bases at J, with 8 bases between. CDR3 region: CASSQDQGKETQYF. CDR3 in DNA: TGTGCCAGCAGCCAAGACCAGGGAAAAGAGACCCAGTACTTC.

This clone was detected a few times. The V call is TRBV7-2, the J call TRBJ1-2, with a weak D call TRBD1 (5 bases). CDR1 SGHTA and CDR2 FQGNSA come from the germline V gene. The V end lost 3 bases, the J end lost 6 bases, and 14 bases lay between the germline ends. The length of the CDR3 is 14 residues. CDR3 loop: CASSLIQVQDGYTF. CDR3 coding DNA: TGTGCCAGCAGCTTGATACAGGTACAGGATGGCTACACCTTC.

V and J are TRBV14 and TRBJ2-1; D perhaps matches TRBD2 (5 bases). Germline V gene sequence: CDR1 SGHDN, CDR2 FVKESK. The CDR3 spans 17 residues. V was trimmed by 0 bases and J by 4 bases, leaving 16 bases between them. CDR3 region: CASSQDLSVSRYNEQFF. DNA of the CDR3: TGTGCCAGCAGCCAAGATCTTAGCGTATCGCGGTACAATGAGCAGTTCTTC.

This chain connects TRBV11-2 to TRBJ2-7; D might be TRBD1 or TRBD2, each matching 6 bases. In germline, CDR1 is SGHAT, CDR2 FQNNGV. The germline V and J ends were trimmed by 5 bases and 0 bases, with 17 bases remaining between them. The CDR3 has 16 residues. The DNA of the CDR3 is TGTGCCAGCAGCCGAGGGGGGTCCCGGGCCTCCTACGAGCAGTACGTC. It specifies CASSRGGSRASYEQYV.

This clone occurred once. The gene calls are TRBV7-9 and TRBJ1-3; tentative D call: TRBD1 (5 bases). V was clipped by 3 bases and J by 3 bases, with 12 bases between them. CDR3 length: 15 amino acids. Germline V gene data show CDR1 as SEHNR and CDR2 as FQNEAQ (reference sequence). In DNA form, the CDR3 reads TGTGCCAGCAGCTTTCAGGGTCCTGTTGGAAACACCATATATTTT. It specifies CASSFQGPVGNTIYF.

The V call is TRBV4-3, the J call TRBJ2-7; the match to TRBD1 covers 8 bases. Germline CDR1 LGHNA, CDR2 YSLEER. The CDR3 has 13 amino acids. V lost 3 bases and J lost 9; bases outside the gene matches: 7. The chain's CDR3 is CASSQDREVGQYF. The CDR3 DNA reads as TGCGCCAGCAGCCAGGACAGGGAGGTCGGGCAGTACTTC.

The chain couples TRBV19 to TRBJ1-5, with TRBD1 as a possible D gene (5 bases). This CDR3 is 16 amino acids long. Trimming cost V 1 base and J 2 bases, with 12 bases left between them. Per germline, CDR1 LNHDA and CDR2 SQIVND (reference sequence). CDR3 sequence reads: CASSIGLSRGNQPQHF. The CDR3 DNA reads as TGTGCCAGTAGTATAGGGCTCTCCAGGGGCAATCAGCCCCAGCATTTT.

This clone was observed a single time. This chain uses TRBV4-1 with TRBJ2-2; tentative D call: TRBD2 (5 bases). CDR1 and CDR2 from the germline V gene are MGHRA and YSYEKL. The CDR3 is 15 amino acids. V lost 2 bases, J lost 6 bases, and 13 bases lay in between. Here the CDR3 DNA reads TGCGCCAGCAGCCAATACCTTGGACTCTCCGGGGAGCTGTTTTTT. This translates into CASSQYLGLSGELFF.

The CDR3 loop reads CASSQKTVPNEKLFF. CDR3 coding DNA: TGTGCCAGCAGTCAGAAGACGGTCCCTAATGAAAAACTGTTTTTT. The chain is built from TRBV2 and TRBJ1-4, with D unclear. The germline V gene encodes CDR1 SNHLY and CDR2 FYNNEI. The CDR3 sequence is 15 residues long. V was cut by 5 bases and J by 3 bases, with 13 bases left in between.

With respect to this clone: Other DNA sequences from this sample encode an identical CDR3 as well. The V gene is TRBV6-5, the J gene TRBJ1-1; no reliable D call. The CDR3 is made up of 11 amino acids. Germline V gene sequence: CDR1 MNHEY, CDR2 SVGAGI. Trimming removed 1 base at V and 3 bases at J, with 0 bases between. For the CDR3, the DNA is TGTGCCAGCAGTTACTACACTGAAGCTTTCTTT. Protein product: CASSYYTEAFF.

This chain uses TRBV28 with TRBJ1-4; TRBD1 agrees at 8 bases. The CDR3 has 13 amino acids. With 3 bases clipped from V and 10 bases from J, the junction kept 4 bases outside the gene matches. Germline CDR1 and CDR2: MDHEN and SYDVKM. CDR3: CASSFSGGGKLFF. CDR3 nucleotide sequence: TGTGCCAGCAGTTTTTCAGGGGGCGGAAAACTGTTTTTT.

V and J are TRBV5-5 and TRBJ2-2; 9 positions match TRBD1. Germline V gene lookup returns CDR1 SGHKS and CDR2 YYEKEE (reference sequence). V trimming: 5 bases; J trimming: 7 bases; junction bases outside the gene matches: 6. This CDR3 spans 14 amino acids. The CDR3 spells CASSWGQGHGELFF. DNA for the CDR3: TGTGCCAGCAGTTGGGGACAGGGTCACGGGGAGCTGTTTTTT.

On this clone itself: A junction boundary mismatches the germline segment, possibly from a read error. The chain joins TRBV4-2 to TRBJ2-4; 11 bases are a match to TRBD1. Germline CDR1 is LGHNA and CDR2 is YNFKEQ. This CDR3 is 15 amino acids long. The CDR3 loop reads CASSRAEDQPGQGDF. In DNA form, the CDR3 reads TGTGCCAGCAGCCGTGCGGAGGATCAACCGGGACAGGGGGACTTC.

The chain recombines TRBV7-9 with TRBJ1-1, with D unclear. The germline CDR1 and CDR2 sequences are SEHNR and FQNEAQ (reference sequence). V dropped 6 bases and J dropped 9 bases, with 14 bases sitting between them. The CDR3 is 12 residues long. The CDR3 bases are TGTGCCAGCAGATCTTGGCAACCCAAAGCTTTCTTT. Translating it yields CASRSWQPKAFF.

V usage is TRBV6-5 and J usage is TRBJ2-1; D possibly uses TRBD1 or TRBD2 (6 bases each). Trimming removed 2 bases at V and 8 bases at J, with 10 bases between. Germline V CDR1 and CDR2: MNHEY, SVGAGI. The CDR3 extends over 13 amino acids. The CDR3 coding sequence is TGTGCCAGCAGTTACAGGGGGGACGATGAGCAGTTCTTC. As protein: CASSYRGDDEQFF.

V gene TRBV19 combines with J gene TRBJ1-2, with D unresolved. V was trimmed by 5 bases and J by 8 bases, leaving 15 bases between them. Germline values: CDR1 LNHDA, CDR2 SQIVND (reference sequence). This CDR3 has 13 amino acids. CDR3 nucleotide sequence: TGTGCCAGTAGTCGGGATCTCCAAGCGGGCTACACCTTC. Its translation: CASSRDLQAGYTF.

About this clone: Distinct nucleotide sequences in the sample also encode this CDR3. V gene TRBV7-8 combines with J gene TRBJ1-1, with D possibly TRBD1 on 5 matching bases. Germline lookup yields CDR1 SGHVS and CDR2 FQNEAQ. The V gene lost 3 bases and the J gene lost 1 base, with 12 bases spanning the gap. The CDR3 is made up of 15 amino acids. Here the CDR3 DNA reads TGTGCCAGCAGCTTGGGGGACGGTAGGAACACTGAAGCTTTCTTT. As protein: CASSLGDGRNTEAFF.

This chain connects TRBV5-1 to TRBJ1-1, with 8 bases aligning to TRBD1. The germline gives CDR1 SGHRS, CDR2 YFSETQ. V lost 1 base and J lost 4; bases outside the gene matches: 6. The CDR3 is 15 residues long. CDR3 coding DNA: TGCGCCAGCAGCTTGTTACAGGGGGGTCGCACTGAAGCTTTCTTT. Its protein is CASSLLQGGRTEAFF.